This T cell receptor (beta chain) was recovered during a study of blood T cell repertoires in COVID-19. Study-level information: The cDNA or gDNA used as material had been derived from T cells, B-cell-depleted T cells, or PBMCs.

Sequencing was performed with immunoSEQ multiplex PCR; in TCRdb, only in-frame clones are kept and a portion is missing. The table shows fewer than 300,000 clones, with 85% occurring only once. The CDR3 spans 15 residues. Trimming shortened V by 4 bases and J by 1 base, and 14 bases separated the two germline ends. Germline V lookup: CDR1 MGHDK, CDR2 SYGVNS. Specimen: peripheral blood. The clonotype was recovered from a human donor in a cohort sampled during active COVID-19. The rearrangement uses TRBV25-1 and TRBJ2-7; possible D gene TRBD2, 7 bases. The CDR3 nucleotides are TGTGCCAGCAGTGGGGGAGGGGGTTTGTCCTACGAGCAGTACTTC. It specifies CASSGGGGLSYEQYF.